The sequence of this TCR beta chain was determined in a study of CD8 T cells in Susac syndrome. The germline gives CDR1 GTSNPN, CDR2 SVGIG (reference sequence). The CDR3 consists of 14 residues. V gave up 0 bases and J gave up 5 bases; unmatched junction bases: 5. Random hexamers were used to reverse transcribe an amount of about 0.45 to 1 ug RNA. TCRdb used MiXCR to reprocess the immunoSEQ multiplex PCR reads, holding one entry per CDR3 protein. Seen here are about 85,000 distinct CDR3 sequences, about 93% observed once, and the top ten hold about 0.27%. Sequencing of TCR beta, carried out with a high-throughput approach, was applied to CD8+ and CD4+ T cells from the blood. The TEMRA cells underwent FACS enrichment, while the CD8+ and CD4+ T cells underwent negative isolation.

The V gene is TRBV30, the J gene TRBJ2-3; TRBD2 aligns across 7 bases. The material sequenced was CD8+ T cells from PBMCs. The sequence came from a human donor in good health. For the CDR3, the DNA is TGTGCCTGGAGTGTAACGGGAGGTGTAGATACGCAGTATTTT. This encodes CAWSVTGGVDTQYF.